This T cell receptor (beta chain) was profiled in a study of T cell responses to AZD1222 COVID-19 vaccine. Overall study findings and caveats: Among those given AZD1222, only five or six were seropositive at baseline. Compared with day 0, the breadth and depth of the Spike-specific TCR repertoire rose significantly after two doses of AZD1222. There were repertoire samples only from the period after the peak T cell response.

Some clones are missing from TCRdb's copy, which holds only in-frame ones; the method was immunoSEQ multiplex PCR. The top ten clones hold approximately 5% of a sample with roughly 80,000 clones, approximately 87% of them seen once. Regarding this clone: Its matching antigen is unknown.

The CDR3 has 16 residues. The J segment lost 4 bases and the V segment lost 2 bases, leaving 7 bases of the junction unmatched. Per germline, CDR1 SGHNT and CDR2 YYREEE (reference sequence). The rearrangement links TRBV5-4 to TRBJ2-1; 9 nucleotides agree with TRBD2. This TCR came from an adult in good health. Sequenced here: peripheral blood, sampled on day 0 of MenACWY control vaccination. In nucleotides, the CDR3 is TGTGCCAGCAGCTTCGGCGGGAGGGCCTCTTACAATGAGCAGTTCTTC. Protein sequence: CASSFGGRASYNEQFF.